This T cell receptor beta chain emerged from a study of blood T cell repertoires in COVID-19. The overall study: T cells, B-cell-depleted T cells, or PBMCs provided the cDNA or gDNA that served as material.

V lost 5 bases and J lost 3, with 11 bases in between. The CDR3 covers 13 residues. The germline V gene has CDR1 SEHNR and CDR2 FQNEAQ (reference sequence). Measured with immunoSEQ multiplex PCR; TCRdb has only the in-frame clones, and not every one. The sample lists a few hundred thousand clones, about nine tenths occurring once. The rearrangement uses TRBV7-9 and TRBJ2-7; D might be TRBD1 (6 bases). The clonotype originates from a woman in her thirties or forties with acute COVID-19. Sequencing was done on a sample of PBMCs or T cells enriched from blood (not recorded which). CDR3 region: CASSPTGIYEQYF. The DNA for the CDR3 is TGTGCCAGCAGCCCTACAGGGATCTACGAGCAGTACTTC.